This TCR beta chain is from a study of cytomegalovirus exposure and HLA in healthy donors. Study findings and constraints: In an earlier analysis, most TCR beta V segments were productive about 87% or about 30% of the time. Sequence variants that were highly shared formed a cluster that was likely a sequencing artifact. According to the study, 160 or so TCR beta chains were cytomegalovirus-associated. The classifier was said to identify cytomegalovirus status with high specificity and sensitivity.

With respect to this clone: What it binds is unknown.

PCR amplification relied on 60 Vbeta primers (plus 13 Jbeta primers). Libraries were prepared by immunoSEQ multiplex PCR; TCRdb keeps only in-frame clonotypes and omits some of them. The sample holds over 100,000 clones, 77% seen once. Sequenced input: PBMCs. The clonotype comes from a male donor in good health and CMV-seropositive.

The CDR3 region has the DNA TGTGCCAGCTCTATCCCCTCTGGGGCCAACGTCCTGACTTTC. Residues: CASSIPSGANVLTF. The rearrangement joins TRBV5-4 to TRBJ2-6; no definite D call. Germline loops: CDR1 SGHNT, CDR2 YYREEE (reference sequence). The germline V and J ends were trimmed by 7 bases and 0 bases, with 8 bases remaining between them. The CDR3 totals 14 residues.